The present TCR beta chain was sequenced within a study of cytomegalovirus exposure and HLA in healthy donors. Amplification used 60 Vbeta primers and 13 Jbeta primers. In the original analysis: A later analysis counted roughly 74 million unique TCR beta chains, 9.5 million to 12 million shared. Clones were read by immunoSEQ multiplex PCR, and TCRdb kept only the in-frame ones, dropping some. Clone size and the V and J calls come from that table; the DNA yielded D and trimming. Of fewer than 140,000 clones listed, 71% are singletons. Germline assignment: CDR1 SGHRS and CDR2 YFSETQ. V lost 0 bases to trimming and J lost 6 bases; unmatched junction nucleotides: 9. This CDR3 has 17 residues.

The clonotype was recovered from a female donor in good health and CMV-seronegative. The chain uses TRBV5-1 and TRBJ2-4; 10 bases match TRBD2. The sample consisted of PBMCs. CDR3 DNA: TGCGCCAGCAGCTTGGGGACTAGCGGCCCCACGGGAAACATTCAGTACTTC. Translated: CASSLGTSGPTGNIQYF. The full variable domain, rest sourced from reference TRBV5-1 and TRBJ2-4, is KAGVTQTPRYLIKTRGQQVTLSCSPISGHRSVSWYQQTPGQGLQFLFEYFSETQRNKGNFPGRFSGRQFSNSRSEMNVSTLELGDSALYLCASSLGTSGPTGNIQYFGAGTRLSVL.